This entry is about one T cell receptor (beta chain). Its antigen is still unknown. The input lacks base qualities; no much larger clone sits a single base away. This sample was taken from a study of blood T cell repertoires in COVID-19 (dated by TCRdb to the early 2020s). Background for the entire study: Collaborator samples came from the United States, Italy and Spain and covered acute and convalescent phases of COVID-19. The prospective study material was composed of cDNA or gDNA derived from T cells, B-cell-depleted T cells, or PBMCs. Subjects who had been exposed to COVID-19, were actively infected with it, or had recovered from it provided the deeply sampled blood TCRbeta repertoires that made up the dataset. A freely available public database, intended as a resource for researchers studying the immune response to SARS-CoV-2, is where the repertoires were released. The samples were drawn from the first 160 participants of the ongoing ImmuneRACE study and from 1,200 or so subjects provided by 6 global collaborators. The sample metadata nearly always contained a de-identified subject ID, COVID-19 status, age in years and sex. Where HLA class I and class II types were available, the types were taken from metadata supplied by the sample provider, not from assay-based typing.

The immunoSEQ Assay, a bias-controlled multiplex PCR, was used to amplify TCRbeta CDR3 regions from genomic DNA. On the authors' methods: The number of nucleated cells in each sample was estimated from the amplification of reference gene primers within the assay. To quantify the absolute abundance of each unique TCRbeta CDR3 rearrangement, sequence reads were collapsed and filtered. For each sample, productive Simpson clonality was calculated by taking the square root of Simpson's diversity index across productive rearrangements. The immuneACCESS repertoire file appears here via TCRdb, limited to in-frame rearrangements. These files lack a portion of the clones; in checked studies, under half of the deficit traces to unresolved V genes, and the cause of the others is not known. Clonal size and the V and J genes are those of that table, whereas D and trimming came from the DNA. The sample table lists 240,000 or so clones, around 90% of them with a count of one. About 0.95% of the sample belongs to the ten largest clones.

Inclusive of the bounding cysteine and phenylalanine, the CDR3 is 16 residues long. Here the CDR3 DNA is all that survives: 48 bases in frame from base 1. The germline V gene gives CDR1 as SGDLS and CDR2 as YYNGEE. V gives up 0 bases and J gives up 0 bases, and the segment between their germline ends measures 10 bases. Broader findings and caveats from the paper: The amount of clinical and demographic metadata varied by source and participant and was provided uncurated.

Participants in the prospective study were aged about 18 to 95 years, lived in about two dozen United States geographic areas, and enrolled through a virtual design. Cohort assignment in the prospective study relied on participant-reported clinical history from a screening survey and a study questionnaire. Exposed participants had been in contact, within 2 weeks of entering the study, with a person who had a PCR-confirmed or clinician-diagnosed case of COVID-19. In the prospective study, whole blood, serum and a nasopharyngeal or oropharyngeal swab were collected from each participant by mobile phlebotomists. Additional blood draws and questionnaires over an approximately two-month period could optionally be provided by prospective study participants. Before DNA extraction, prospective study blood samples were shipped either frozen or at room temperature.

This TCR was recovered from a man in his fifties who had been exposed to COVID-19. Recombination joined TRBV9 with TRBJ2-1; TRBD2 is a possible D gene, resting on 7 matching bases. Source material: PBMCs or T cells enriched from blood (not recorded which). The nucleotide sequence is given as TGTGCCAGCAGCGTAGAGGGAGGGGGCTCCTACAATGAGCAGTTCTTC. This sequence encodes CASSVEGGGSYNEQFF.